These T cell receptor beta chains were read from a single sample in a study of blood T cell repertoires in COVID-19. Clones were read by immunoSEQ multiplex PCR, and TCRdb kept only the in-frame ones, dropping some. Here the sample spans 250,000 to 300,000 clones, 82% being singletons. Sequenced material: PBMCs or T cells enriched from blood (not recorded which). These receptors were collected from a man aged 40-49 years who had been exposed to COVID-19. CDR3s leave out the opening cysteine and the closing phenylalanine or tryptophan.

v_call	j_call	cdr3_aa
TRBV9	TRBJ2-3	ASSAGPNTRDTQY
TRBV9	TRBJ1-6	ASSVRQSSYNSPLH
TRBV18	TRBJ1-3	ASSPEVGNTIY
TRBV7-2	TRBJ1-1	ASSLEGANTEAF
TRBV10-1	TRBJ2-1	ASSEKGLVRNEQF
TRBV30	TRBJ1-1	AWTRSGKPEAF
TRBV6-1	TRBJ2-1	ASSAQGGSGKHYNEQF
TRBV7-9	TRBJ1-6	ASSRDRHQRSPLH
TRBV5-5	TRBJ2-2	ASSSRDRANGELF
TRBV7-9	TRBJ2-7	ASSPPARSYEQY
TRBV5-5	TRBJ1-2	ASSQAGQGYGYT
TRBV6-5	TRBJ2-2	GTGTGDNTGELF
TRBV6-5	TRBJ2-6	ASRPDFGANVLT
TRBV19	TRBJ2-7	ASSSLGRYEQY
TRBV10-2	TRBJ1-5	ASLDGQFVGQPQH
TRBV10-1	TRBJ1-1	ASSDSTGVNTEAF
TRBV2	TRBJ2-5	ASIGAGEETQY
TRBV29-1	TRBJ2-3	SVATSLSTDTQY
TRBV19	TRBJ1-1	ASSIVRGTEAF
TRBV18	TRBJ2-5	ASSPTLAGNQETQY
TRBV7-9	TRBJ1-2	ASRRTGEAYGYT
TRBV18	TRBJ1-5	ASSRGLPGQGADQPQH
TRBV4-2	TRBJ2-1	ASSQAGGSYNEQF
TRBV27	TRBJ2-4	ASSLYETGSIQY
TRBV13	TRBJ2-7	ASSYHSGGNYEQY
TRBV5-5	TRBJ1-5	ASSLEGQGIGQPQH
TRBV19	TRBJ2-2	ASSSGRGSGELF
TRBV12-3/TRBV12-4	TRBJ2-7	ASEVQGTYEQY